Sequencing of this T cell receptor beta chain was carried out in a study of CD8+CD57+ T cells in acquired aplastic anemia. This clonotype has a handful of counts. Trimming at V came to 3 bases and at J to 3 bases, leaving 0 bases not matched to a gene. In germline, CDR1 is LNHDA, CDR2 SQIVND (reference sequence). CDR3 length equals 13 residues. The sequenced patients had an expansion of CD8+CD57+ cells seen by flow cytometry. All patients had severe acquired aplastic anemia. It was genomic DNA that served as the template for profiling TCR beta VDJ and CDR3. TCRdb fed the reads into MiXCR, producing one record per CDR3 protein. This table has under 350,000 distinct CDR3 sequences, 56% appearing once.

The source material was sorted CD4+, CD8+, or CD8+CD57+ T cells (not recorded which) from PBMCs. J is TRBJ2-3 and V is TRBV19, with 7 bases lining up with TRBD2. The receptor comes from a human donor with aplastic anemia. The CDR3 region is CASSIGGTDTQYF. DNA of the CDR3: TGTGCCAGTAGTATCGGGGGGACAGATACGCAGTATTTT.